This TCR beta chain was documented in a study of shared clonotypes between healthy human individuals. Germline CDR1 is SQVTM and CDR2 is ANQGSEA. The V gene lost 6 bases and the J gene lost 2 bases, with 12 bases spanning the gap. This CDR3 is built from 13 residues. Sequenced by immunoSEQ multiplex PCR; TCRdb stores in-frame clones only, minus some. Of a few million clones in the sample, over 85% were seen once. Sequencing used naive CD4+ T cells sorted from blood. As for subset: CD45RA+ positively selected. The V gene is TRBV29-1, the J gene TRBJ2-3; a weak D match, TRBD1 (6 bases). The clonotype originates from a man aged 18 to 29 in good health. CDR3 coding DNA: TGCAGCGTGGCCGGACAGCACACAGATACGCAGTATTTT. This encodes CSVAGQHTDTQYF.